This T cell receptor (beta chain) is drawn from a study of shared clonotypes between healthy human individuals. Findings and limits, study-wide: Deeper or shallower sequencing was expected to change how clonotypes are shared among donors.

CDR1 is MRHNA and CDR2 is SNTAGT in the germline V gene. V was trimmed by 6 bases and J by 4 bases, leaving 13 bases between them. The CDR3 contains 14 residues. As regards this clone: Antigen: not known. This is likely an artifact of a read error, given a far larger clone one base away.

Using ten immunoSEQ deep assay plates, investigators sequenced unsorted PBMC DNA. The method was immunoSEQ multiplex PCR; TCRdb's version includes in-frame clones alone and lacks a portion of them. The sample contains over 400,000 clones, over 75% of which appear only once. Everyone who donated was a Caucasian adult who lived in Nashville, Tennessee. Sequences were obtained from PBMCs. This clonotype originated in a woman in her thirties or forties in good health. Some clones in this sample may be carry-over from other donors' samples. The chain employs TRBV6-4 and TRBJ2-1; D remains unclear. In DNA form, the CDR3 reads TGTGCCAGCAGCCGCAGCCAAGGGTACAATGAGCAGTTCTTC. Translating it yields CASSRSQGYNEQFF.